This T cell receptor beta chain was sequenced in a study of blood T cell repertoires in COVID-19. Original processing methods: From reference gene primer amplification, estimates of nucleated cell counts were derived. Libraries were prepared by immunoSEQ multiplex PCR; TCRdb keeps only in-frame clonotypes and omits some of them. That table furnishes V, J and clone size, whereas the DNA furnished D and trimming. The table has 140,000 or so clones, about nine tenths seen once; the top ten hold approximately 11%. The sequencing input was peripheral blood. The sequence came from an elderly woman with acute or convalescent COVID-19.

CDR3 in amino acids: CASNFRQEETQYF. CDR3 bases: TGTGCCAGCAACTTCAGACAAGAAGAGACCCAGTACTTC. The chain uses TRBV2 and TRBJ2-5; no clear D. V gave up 7 bases and J gave up 3 bases, with 12 bases separating them. This CDR3 spans 13 amino acids. Per germline, CDR1 SNHLY and CDR2 FYNNEI.